This T cell receptor beta chain was observed in a study of T-cell reconstitution after alpha-beta-depleted transplantation in children. For TCRbeta, the library was prepared with unique molecular identifiers. TCRdb reprocessed the PCR reads with MiXCR, giving one entry per CDR3 protein. The sample yields about 980,000 distinct CDR3 sequences, roughly 29% seen once. Trimming shortened V by 0 bases and J by 6 bases, and 12 bases separated the two germline ends. CDR3 size: 14 residues. Sequencing was performed on PBMCs, mostly from graft donor cells, taken 360 days after TCRalphabeta/CD19-depleted stem cell transplant. This chain joins TRBV12-3 or TRBV12-4 and TRBJ2-7, with a weak D call TRBD2 (6 bases). This TCR was sampled from a boy younger than two who had a stem cell transplant for SCID, so the T cells may come from the graft donor. CDR3 region: CASSLAVLAGEQYF. The CDR3 nucleotides are TGTGCCAGCAGTTTAGCAGTACTAGCAGGCGAGCAGTACTTC.